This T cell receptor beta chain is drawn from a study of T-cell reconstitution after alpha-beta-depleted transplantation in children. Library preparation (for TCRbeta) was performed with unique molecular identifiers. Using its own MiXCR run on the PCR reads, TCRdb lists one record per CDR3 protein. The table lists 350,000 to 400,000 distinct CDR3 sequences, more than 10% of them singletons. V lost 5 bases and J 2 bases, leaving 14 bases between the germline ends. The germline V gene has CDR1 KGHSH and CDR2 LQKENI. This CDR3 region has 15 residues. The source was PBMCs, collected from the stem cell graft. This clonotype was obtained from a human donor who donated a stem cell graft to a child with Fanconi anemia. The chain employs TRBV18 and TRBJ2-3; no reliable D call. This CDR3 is CASSSLVSFTDTQYF. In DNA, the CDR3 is TGTGCCAGCTCATCTCTAGTATCATTCACAGATACGCAGTATTTT.